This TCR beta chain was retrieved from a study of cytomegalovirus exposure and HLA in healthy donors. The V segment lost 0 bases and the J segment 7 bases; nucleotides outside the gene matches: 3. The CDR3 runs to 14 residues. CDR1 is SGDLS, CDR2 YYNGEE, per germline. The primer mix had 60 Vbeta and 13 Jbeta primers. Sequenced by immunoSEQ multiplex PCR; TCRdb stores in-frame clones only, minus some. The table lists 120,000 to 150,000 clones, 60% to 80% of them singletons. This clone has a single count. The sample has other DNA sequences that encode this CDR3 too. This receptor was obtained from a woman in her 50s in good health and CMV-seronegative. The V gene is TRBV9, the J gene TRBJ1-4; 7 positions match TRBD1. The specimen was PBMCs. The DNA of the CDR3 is TGTGCCAGCAGCGTAGGACAGGGTGGTGAAAAACTGTTTTTT. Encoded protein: CASSVGQGGEKLFF. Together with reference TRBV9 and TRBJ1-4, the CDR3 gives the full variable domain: DSGVTQTPKHLITATGQRVTLRCSPRSGDLSVYWYQQSLDQGLQFLIQYYNGEERAKGNILERFSAQQFPDLHSELNLSSLELGDSALYFCASSVGQGGEKLFFGSGTQLSVL.